The clone carrying this TCR beta chain was seen only once. Its antigen is currently unknown. This specimen comes from a study of cytomegalovirus exposure and HLA in healthy donors. Overall study findings and caveats: When analyzed later, a missense DCLRE1C variant was found to be linked to TCR beta V- and J-gene trimming. HLA-A and HLA-B allele assignments for most subjects were reportedly predicted accurately using TCR beta sequences.

Vbeta (60) and Jbeta (13) primers were used in the PCR. In the original processing: In a later analysis, around 11 million of some 80 million unique beta chains occurred in at least two donors. Assay: immunoSEQ multiplex PCR; the TCRdb copy retains only in-frame clones and omits some. V, J and clone size reflect that table, while D and trimming were determined from the DNA. The sample records around 150,000 clones, 64% being singletons. The specimen was PBMCs. The origin of this receptor is a young woman in good health and CMV-seropositive.

DNA of the CDR3: TGTGCCTGGAGGTCACAGGGGGGGATTGAAAAACTGTTTTTT. Encoded protein: CAWRSQGGIEKLFF. This rearrangement joins TRBV30 to TRBJ1-4, with 8 bases identical to TRBD1. V dropped 3 bases and J dropped 7; count of bases not matched to a gene: 7. CDR3 size: 14 residues. Germline loops: CDR1 GTSNPN, CDR2 SVGIG (reference sequence).